A selection of T cell receptor beta chains follows, all from one sample in a study of T cell responses to AZD1222 COVID-19 vaccine. Here immunoSEQ multiplex PCR was the method, and the copy in TCRdb shows in-frame clones only, minus some. This sample yields 85,000 or so clones, of which 86% are seen a single time; about 6% belongs to the top ten. The sample in question was peripheral blood, obtained 28 days after the second AZD1222 dose. The receptor set was obtained from an adult who received the AZD1222 COVID-19 vaccine. CDR3s include the opening cysteine and the closing phenylalanine or tryptophan. Fields, in order: clone size, V gene, D gene, J gene, CDR3 DNA, CDR3 protein. A D gene is named only where the DNA matches it firmly. The listing skips clone size in some rows; elsewhere it reads once, few, many or a size class.

clone size: NA; V gene: TRBV6-5; D gene: NA; J gene: TRBJ1-6; CDR3 DNA: TGTGCCAGCAGATGGCAGTTAGAATCACCCCTCCACTTT; CDR3 protein: CASRWQLESPLHF
clone size: NA; V gene: TRBV19; D gene: TRBD2; J gene: TRBJ2-2; CDR3 DNA: TGTGCCAGTATCGAGAGCGGGGGCCGTATTAACACCGGGGAGCTGTTTTTT; CDR3 protein: CASIESGGRINTGELFF
clone size: NA; V gene: TRBV9; D gene: NA; J gene: TRBJ2-1; CDR3 DNA: TGTGCCAGCAGCGTAGTTCAGTCAGGAAAAGGTGAGCAGTTCTTC; CDR3 protein: CASSVVQSGKGEQFF
clone size: few; V gene: TRBV7-8; D gene: NA; J gene: TRBJ2-5; CDR3 DNA: TGTGCCAGCAGCTTAAGGCGGGCAGGCCGGGAGACCCAGTACTTC; CDR3 protein: CASSLRRAGRETQYF
clone size: NA; V gene: TRBV4-2; D gene: TRBD2; J gene: TRBJ2-7; CDR3 DNA: TGTGCCAGCAGCCAAGGGACCCCCGGACTAGCGGGAACCTACGAGCAGTACTTC; CDR3 protein: CASSQGTPGLAGTYEQYF
clone size: NA; V gene: TRBV20-1; D gene: NA; J gene: TRBJ2-5; CDR3 DNA: TGCAGTGCTAGGCAAGAGACCCAGTACTTC; CDR3 protein: CSARQETQYF
clone size: NA; V gene: TRBV12-3/TRBV12-4; D gene: TRBD2; J gene: TRBJ2-5; CDR3 DNA: TGTGCCAGCAGTCCGGGGGGGAGGGAGACCCAGTACTTC; CDR3 protein: CASSPGGRETQYF
clone size: NA; V gene: TRBV9; D gene: NA; J gene: TRBJ2-2; CDR3 DNA: TGTGCCAGCAGCGTAGCGGGGGGCGCGAACACCGGGGAGCTGTTTTTT; CDR3 protein: CASSVAGGANTGELFF
clone size: NA; V gene: TRBV27; D gene: TRBD2; J gene: TRBJ2-5; CDR3 DNA: TGTGCCAGCAGTCTCGGACTAGCGGGAGGTCAAGAGACCCAGTACTTC; CDR3 protein: CASSLGLAGGQETQYF
clone size: NA; V gene: TRBV2; D gene: NA; J gene: TRBJ1-1; CDR3 DNA: TGTGCCAGCAGTGAACTAAATCAGATTGAAGCTTTCTTT; CDR3 protein: CASSELNQIEAFF